This T cell receptor (beta chain) was recorded in a study of blood T cells in healthy people across ages. Study results and caveats: Conclusively comparing naive with antigen-experienced cells was impossible with unsorted PBMCs. For the donors, CMV status was unknown and possibly confounded expanded clonotype changes.

The V segment lost 4 bases and the J segment 13 bases; nucleotides outside the gene matches: 7. The CDR3 length is 12 residues. Germline V gene sequence: CDR1 MNHEY, CDR2 SMNVEV (reference sequence). Regarding this clonotype: Its antigen is still unknown.

Isolating PBMCs gave at least 6 million of these cells per sample. A second PCR of 7 to 11 cycles used a sample-barcoded 5' primer and a J-beta primer mix. From the 5' RACE reads, TCRdb called clonotypes with MiXCR, one entry per CDR3 protein. The table has fewer than 750,000 distinct CDR3 sequences, roughly half seen once. Material for sequencing was blood. The chain recombines TRBV27 with TRBJ2-4; 7 nucleotides agree with TRBD1. The clonotype originates from an elderly woman in good health. DNA for the CDR3: TGTGCCAGCAGTTACAACAGGGGTGAGCAGTACTTC. This codes for CASSYNRGEQYF.